This TCR beta chain comes out of a study of control samples from healthy donors and cancer patients. Sequenced by immunoSEQ multiplex PCR; TCRdb stores in-frame clones only, minus some. The sample lists 120,000 or so clones; around 86% were seen once. In its sample, this clone was seen once. The V segment lost 5 bases and the J segment 2 bases; nucleotides outside the gene matches: 11. The CDR3 spans 18 residues. CDR1 and CDR2 from the germline V gene are SGHAT and FQNNGV. This TCR derives from a man aged 35-49 years in good health. The specimen was blood. The chain links TRBV11-2 to TRBJ2-6, with 8 nucleotides matching TRBD2. The CDR3 loop is CASSARFSGAPGANVLTF. The CDR3 bases are TGTGCCAGCAGCGCCCGTTTTAGCGGGGCTCCTGGGGCCAACGTCCTGACTTTC.